This passage covers 30 T cell receptor beta chains from one sample sequenced in a study of cytomegalovirus exposure and HLA in healthy donors. PCR primers comprised 60 Vbeta and 13 Jbeta primers. Only in-frame clones appear in the TCRdb table, and some are missing; sequencing was by immunoSEQ multiplex PCR. Of about 150,000 clones in the sample, over 8% are singletons; the top ten hold less than 2%. The sequenced material came from PBMCs. These receptors were obtained from a male donor in good health and CMV-seronegative.

This clone was counted only a few times. The gene calls are TRBV30 and TRBJ1-2; 11 bases map to TRBD1. The length of the CDR3 is 15 residues. Germline V gene lookup returns CDR1 GTSNPN and CDR2 SVGIG (reference sequence). J lost 5 bases, V lost 3 bases, and 8 bases had no gene match. The CDR3 coding sequence is TGTGCCTGGAGCCTAGGACAGGGGGCGAGGTATGGCTACACCTTC. As protein: CAWSLGQGARYGYTF.

This clone was seen a few times. Other DNA sequences of this sample code for an identical CDR3. V gene TRBV10-1 combines with J gene TRBJ1-4; D unclear. V dropped 8 bases and J dropped 8 bases, with 12 bases sitting between them. The CDR3 extends over 12 amino acids. Per the germline V gene, CDR1 is WNHNN and CDR2 is SYGVQD (reference sequence). The CDR3 sequence: CASPLGSEKLFF. In DNA form, the CDR3 reads TGCGCCAGCCCCCTAGGGAGCGAAAAACTGTTTTTT.

The chain recombines TRBV2 with TRBJ1-6, with 8 bases that match TRBD1. The ends lost 6 bases at V and 7 bases at J; junction bases unmatched: 8. CDR1 is SNHLY and CDR2 is FYNNEI in the germline V gene. The CDR3 length is 15 residues. This chain's CDR3 is CASSPGQGQNSPLHF. The CDR3 nucleotides are TGTGCCAGCAGCCCCGGACAGGGCCAGAATTCACCCCTCCACTTT. The full variable domain, in which reference TRBV2 and TRBJ1-6 provide the parts outside the CDR3, is EPEVTQTPSHQVTQMGQEVILRCVPISNHLYFYWYRQILGQKVEFLVSFYNNEISEKSEIFDDQFSVERPDGSNFTLKIRSTKLEDSAMYFCASSPGQGQNSPLHFGNGTRLTVT.

This sequence joins TRBV7-3 and TRBJ1-1, with D perhaps TRBD1 (5 bases). CDR1 is SGHTA and CDR2 is FQGTGA in the germline V gene. Trimming pared 5 bases from V and 3 bases from J, leaving 10 bases between. The CDR3 consists of 13 residues. In DNA form, the CDR3 reads TGTGCCAGCAGCCTAGAAGGGGACACTGAAGCTTTCTTT. It encodes CASSLEGDTEAFF.

The sample holds a few counts of this clone. This chain connects TRBV28 to TRBJ2-7, with a weak D call TRBD2 (5 bases). The CDR3 has 13 amino acids. With 8 bases removed from V and 1 base from J, the gap between germline ends came to 12 bases. In germline, CDR1 is MDHEN, CDR2 SYDVKM. CDR3 residues: CASASGSSYEQYF. The DNA of the CDR3 is TGTGCCAGCGCCAGCGGCAGTTCCTACGAGCAGTACTTC.

In this sample, this clone turned up a few times. This chain joins TRBV25-1 and TRBJ2-2, with a tentative D call TRBD2 (6 bases). In germline, CDR1 is MGHDK, CDR2 SYGVNS. V shed 3 bases and J shed 4 bases, with 12 bases lying between them. CDR3 length: 15 residues. The CDR3 here is CASSDAGTGTGELFF. CDR3 in DNA: TGTGCCAGCAGTGATGCGGGGACGGGCACCGGGGAGCTGTTTTTT.

This clone has more than one count but fewer than ten. J is TRBJ2-7 and V is TRBV18, with 8 bases fitting TRBD1. The length of the CDR3 is 16 residues. Per the germline V gene, CDR1 is KGHSH and CDR2 is LQKENI. V shed 1 base, J shed 0 bases, and the junction held 5 bases outside the gene matches. CDR3 coding DNA: TGTGCCAGCTCACCACTGGACAGGGTTAGCTCCTACGAGCAGTACTTC. Translated, it gives CASSPLDRVSSYEQYF.

This clone was picked up a small number of times. The CDR3 region has the DNA TGCGCCAGCAGTGTTACTAGCGGGATAGATACGCAGTATTTT. It encodes CASSVTSGIDTQYF. The chain has TRBV10-2 and TRBJ2-3; 10 bases line up with TRBD2. This CDR3 is built from 14 residues. Germline CDR1 and CDR2: WSHSY and SAAADI. J gave up 5 bases and V 4 bases, and 3 bases lay outside the gene matches.

This clone was observed a handful of times. V gene TRBV19 combines with J gene TRBJ1-1; 8 nucleotides align to TRBD1. The germline V gene has CDR1 LNHDA and CDR2 SQIVND (reference sequence). The V gene end was trimmed by 5 bases and the J gene end by 4 bases; junction bases not matched to a gene: 9. The CDR3 has 15 amino acids. CDR3 residues: CASSPPTGTGTEAFF. CDR3 nucleotides: TGTGCCAGTAGTCCACCCACAGGGACAGGCACTGAAGCTTTCTTT.

This clone has a handful of counts. Other DNA sequences in the sample encode the same CDR3. This chain links TRBV6-5 with TRBJ2-1; D may be TRBD2 (6 bases). This CDR3 is 14 amino acids long. CDR1 is MNHEY, CDR2 SVGAGI, per germline. Between the trimmed V and J ends, which lost 7 bases and 2 bases, there was a span of 12 bases. The CDR3 DNA reads TGTGCCAGCATGGGGGGACTCCCCTACAATGAGCAGTTCTTC. Residues: CASMGGLPYNEQFF.

V usage is TRBV5-1 and J usage is TRBJ1-1; no firm D call. From germline, CDR1 is SGHRS and CDR2 YFSETQ. The CDR3 sequence is 14 residues long. The V and J ends lost 4 bases and 4 bases respectively, with 14 bases between them. The CDR3, as DNA: TGCGCCAGCAGCCCCGGCCCCTCGGGCACTGAAGCTTTCTTT. It yields the protein CASSPGPSGTEAFF.

The V call is TRBV5-4, the J call TRBJ1-1; 7 bases agree with TRBD1. This CDR3 is built from 15 residues. Germline CDR1 is SGHNT and CDR2 is YYREEE (reference sequence). The trim removed 0 bases at V and 2 bases at J, leaving 4 bases unmatched. CDR3 sequence reads: CASSLVAGGNTEAFF. Written as DNA, the CDR3 is TGTGCCAGCAGCTTGGTGGCAGGGGGTAACACTGAAGCTTTCTTT.

The gene calls are TRBV29-1 and TRBJ1-3; 7 bases agree with TRBD1. Germline V lookup: CDR1 SQVTM, CDR2 ANQGSEA. The CDR3 extends over 13 amino acids. After removal of 3 bases from V and 4 bases from J, the junction contained 3 bases not matched to a gene. CDR3 residues: CSVEDRSGNTIYF. CDR3 in DNA: TGCAGCGTTGAGGACAGGTCGGGAAACACCATATATTTT.

About this clone: No conserved phenylalanine or tryptophan is present at the end of the CDR3, so a read error is the likely explanation. V and J are TRBV11-2 and TRBJ1-4; possible D gene TRBD1, 6 bases. The CDR3 has 14 amino acids. The germline CDR1 and CDR2 sequences are SGHAT and FQNNGV. Trimming removed 1 base from V and 5 bases from J, with 8 bases in between. CDR3 amino acids: CASSLGQGNEKLFV. In DNA, the CDR3 is TGTGCCAGCAGCTTAGGCCAGGGGAATGAAAAACTGTTTGTT.

This chain joins TRBV9 and TRBJ1-1; TRBD1 might be the D (5 bases). The V and J ends lost 0 bases and 4 bases respectively, with 10 bases between them. The germline CDR1 and CDR2 sequences are SGDLS and YYNGEE. The CDR3 extends over 14 amino acids. CDR3 residues: CASSVERQGTEAFF. The CDR3 DNA reads TGTGCCAGCAGCGTAGAGAGGCAGGGCACTGAAGCTTTCTTT. Together with reference TRBV9 and TRBJ1-1, the CDR3 gives the full variable domain: DSGVTQTPKHLITATGQRVTLRCSPRSGDLSVYWYQQSLDQGLQFLIQYYNGEERAKGNILERFSAQQFPDLHSELNLSSLELGDSALYFCASSVERQGTEAFFGQGTRLTVV.

This clone has only a few counts. The chain carries TRBV7-2 and TRBJ2-7; possibly TRBD1 for D (5 bases). CDR1 is SGHTA, CDR2 FQGNSA, per germline. V gave up 6 bases and J gave up 1 base, with 13 bases separating them. CDR3 length equals 14 residues. CDR3 in DNA: TGTGCCAGCAGTAAAAGGGGCAGTTCCTACGAGCAGTACTTC. Its translation is CASSKRGSSYEQYF.

V usage is TRBV7-9 and J usage is TRBJ2-3; 7 nucleotides match TRBD2. V shed 5 bases, J shed 6 bases, and the junction held 8 bases outside the gene matches. Looked up from germline, CDR1 is SEHNR and CDR2 is FQNEAQ (reference sequence). This CDR3 region has 14 residues. The CDR3 DNA follows: TGTGCCAGCAGCCCTTCGAACGGGGGGGATACGCAGTATTTT. As protein: CASSPSNGGDTQYF.

This clone has just a few counts. V and J are TRBV2 and TRBJ1-3; D is unclear. Germline CDR1 is SNHLY and CDR2 is FYNNEI. This CDR3 has 14 amino acids. V lost 4 bases and J lost 0, with 7 bases in between. The CDR3 here is CASSGDNSGNTIYF. The DNA for the CDR3 is TGTGCCAGCAGTGGCGACAACTCTGGAAACACCATATATTTT.

The chain joins TRBV7-9 to TRBJ2-7, with 8 positions matching TRBD2. V shed 2 bases and J 0 bases; nucleotides not matched to a gene: 0. There are 14 residues in the CDR3. The germline V gene has CDR1 SEHNR and CDR2 FQNEAQ (reference sequence). CDR3 sequence reads: CASSLSGSSYEQYF. DNA for the CDR3: TGTGCCAGCAGCTTAAGCGGGAGCTCCTACGAGCAGTACTTC.

The chain employs TRBV5-6 and TRBJ1-6, with 8 bases matching TRBD1. Losses at the gene ends were 6 bases for V and 1 base for J; bases not matched to a gene: 9. The CDR3 sequence is 17 residues long. Germline V gives CDR1 SGHDT, CDR2 YYEEEE. The CDR3 region is CASNTQGAASYNSPLHF. The CDR3, as DNA: TGTGCCAGCAATACCCAGGGGGCGGCTTCCTATAATTCACCCCTCCACTTT.

V usage is TRBV6-5 and J usage is TRBJ2-4; 11 bases agree with TRBD2. V dropped 3 bases and J dropped 1; count of bases not matched to a gene: 2. The length of the CDR3 is 16 residues. Germline V CDR1 and CDR2: MNHEY, SVGAGI. CDR3 loop: CASSYSGRAAKNIQYF. DNA of the CDR3: TGTGCCAGCAGTTATAGCGGGAGGGCCGCCAAAAACATTCAGTACTTC.

This clone has more than one count but fewer than ten. The genes are TRBV7-2 and TRBJ2-2; 11 bases are shared with TRBD2. CDR1 is SGHTA, CDR2 FQGNSA, per germline. The CDR3 spans 19 residues. Trimming removed 4 bases from V and 3 bases from J; junction bases left unmatched: 13. The CDR3 DNA follows: TGTGCCAGCAGCTCAGTCGAGGGTAGCGGGAGGGCCTACACCGGGGAGCTGTTTTTT. Amino acid sequence: CASSSVEGSGRAYTGELFF.

This sequence joins TRBV7-2 and TRBJ2-1, with 11 bases identical to TRBD2. Germline V CDR1 and CDR2: SGHTA, FQGNSA. CDR3 length: 14 amino acids. With V trimmed by 4 bases and J by 12 bases, 8 bases remained unmatched. The CDR3 coding sequence is TGTGCCAGCAGCTCGCCCGCTAGCGGGGGGCGGCAGTTCTTC. The encoded protein is CASSSPASGGRQFF.

The chain joins TRBV4-3 to TRBJ2-7; tentatively, D is TRBD1 (6 bases). The V and J ends lost 0 bases and 5 bases respectively, with 14 bases between them. This CDR3 region has 15 residues. Germline values: CDR1 LGHNA, CDR2 YSLEER. CDR3 in amino acids: CASSQEVRQVHEQYF. The CDR3 coding sequence is TGCGCCAGCAGCCAAGAAGTAAGACAGGTCCACGAGCAGTACTTC.

The chain carries TRBV6-1 and TRBJ1-2; 8 positions match TRBD1. This CDR3 is built from 16 residues. Trimming cost V 2 bases and J 6 bases; bases outside gene matches: 11. The germline V gene encodes CDR1 MNHNS and CDR2 SASEGT. Here the CDR3 DNA reads TGTGCCAGCAGTGAATATGAGACAGGGGTTGTGGATGGCTACACCTTC. Its translation is CASSEYETGVVDGYTF.

The chain has TRBV7-3 and TRBJ2-3; 9 bases are a match to TRBD2. CDR3 size: 14 residues. The germline V gene has CDR1 SGHTA and CDR2 FQGTGA. With V trimmed by 2 bases and J by 5 bases, 2 bases remained unmatched. CDR3 DNA: TGTGCCAGCAGCTTAGCGGGAGGGGGAGATACGCAGTATTTT. As protein: CASSLAGGGDTQYF.

This sequence joins TRBV7-9 and TRBJ1-3; D unclear. V lost 5 bases and J 0 bases, leaving 8 bases between the germline ends. Looked up from germline, CDR1 is SEHNR and CDR2 is FQNEAQ (reference sequence). The CDR3 covers 14 residues. The CDR3 DNA is TGTGCCAGCAGCCTAATTTTCTCTGGAAACACCATATATTTT. This codes for CASSLIFSGNTIYF.

The V and J genes are TRBV28 and TRBJ1-3; 7 bases are a match to TRBD1. The CDR3 spans 15 residues. Germline CDR1 reads MDHEN; CDR2 reads SYDVKM. The junction had 13 bases not matched to a gene; V was cut back by 10 bases and J by 4 bases. This chain's CDR3 is CATREEGAGGNTIYF. CDR3 DNA sequence: TGTGCCACCCGAGAGGAGGGGGCCGGAGGAAACACCATATATTTT.

This clone turned up a few times. The V and J genes are TRBV7-6 and TRBJ1-2; tentatively, D is TRBD1 (5 bases). The V end was cut by 0 bases, the J end by 8 bases, with 10 bases between. The germline CDR1 and CDR2 sequences are SGHVS and FNYEAQ. This CDR3 is built from 13 residues. The chain's CDR3 is CASSLAGAGGYTF. CDR3 in DNA: TGTGCCAGCAGCTTAGCAGGGGCGGGGGGCTACACCTTC.

This clone was recorded a few times. This rearrangement joins TRBV6-5 to TRBJ1-1; the D gene is possibly TRBD1 (6 bases). CDR1 and CDR2 from the germline V gene are MNHEY and SVGAGI. V gave up 2 bases and J gave up 9 bases, with 16 bases separating them. The CDR3 totals 14 residues. CDR3 in amino acids: CASSYVPPQGKAFF. CDR3 coding DNA: TGTGCCAGCAGTTACGTTCCCCCCCAGGGGAAAGCTTTCTTT.